The clone carrying this T cell receptor beta chain was detected a few times. Its target is not known. This record belongs to a study of molecular identifiers for immune sequencing clone quantification. Study-wide points: A single cell's spiked Jurkat TCR RNA was reportedly detectable among about a million naive cells.

The CDR3 has 13 amino acids. CDR1 LNHDA and CDR2 SQIVND come from the germline V gene (reference sequence). Trimming left V 2 bases short and J 4 bases short, with 6 bases between. TCRdb reprocessed the PCR reads with MiXCR, giving one entry per CDR3 protein. Of some 580,000 distinct CDR3 sequences listed, about 25% were seen once; the top ten hold about 0.84%. This chain uses TRBV19 with TRBJ1-5; D is unclear. This sequence originates from a human donor in good health. Some libraries in this study had Jurkat cell RNA spiked in. The sequencing input was naive CD8+ T cells from blood, with Jurkat cell RNA spiked in. Subset defined: FACS-sorted CD8+CD4-CCR7+CD45RA+ naive T cells. The CDR3 DNA follows: TGTGCCAGTAGTATACGCTGGAATCAGCCCCAGCATTTT. Residues: CASSIRWNQPQHF. Full variable domain (outside the CDR3, taken from reference TRBV19 and TRBJ1-5): DGGITQSPKYLFRKEGQNVTLSCEQNLNHDAMYWYRQDPGQGLRLIYYSQIVNDFQKGDIAEGYSVSREKKESFPLTVTSAQKNPTAFYLCASSIRWNQPQHFGDGTRLSIL.